This record covers a single TCR beta chain. Its antigen is unknown. The sample originates from a study of T cells after posttransplantation cyclophosphamide. General study results and limits: Recipient CMV seropositivity and CMV reactivation strongly tracked TRB clonality.

Method: immunoSEQ multiplex PCR; TCRdb's copy keeps in-frame clones and lacks some. The repertoire holds tens of thousands of clones, approximately 98% seen once, with under 0.2% in the top ten. V lost 0 bases, J lost 4 bases, and 12 bases stayed unmatched. This CDR3 is built from 18 residues. The germline V gene encodes CDR1 SGHAT and CDR2 FQDESV (reference sequence). Cells defined as naive were viable CD3+CD4+ or CD3+CD8+ and CCR7+CD45RA+CD45RO-CD95-CD27+CD28+. This related bone marrow graft donor gave peripheral blood on the day of marrow donation. This receptor was identified in a man aged 40-50 years in good health, CMV-negative, and a related stem cell transplant donor. The chain combines TRBV11-1 with TRBJ2-5; 9 positions agree with TRBD1. Sequenced material: naive CD4+ T cells sorted from PBMCs. DNA of the CDR3: TGTGCCAGCAGCTTAGCGGGACAGGGTGGGTCCCTCGGAGAGACCCAGTACTTC. It translates to CASSLAGQGGSLGETQYF.